The 17 T cell receptor beta chains listed next were all sequenced from one sample in a study of blood T cell repertoires in COVID-19. Clones were sequenced by immunoSEQ multiplex PCR, and TCRdb holds only the in-frame ones, with some missing. This repertoire shows over 250,000 clones, approximately 91% found once; its top ten account for 2% to 2.5%. The sample taken for sequencing was peripheral blood. These receptors all stem from a man aged 45-60 years with acute or convalescent COVID-19.

V and J are TRBV3-1 (or the pseudogene TRBV3-2) and TRBJ1-2; 7 bases fit TRBD1. CDR1 is LGHDT, CDR2 YNNKEL, per germline (reference sequence). Trimming cost V 4 bases and J 4 bases; bases outside gene matches: 3. The CDR3 has 13 residues. The CDR3 is CASSPRQGYGYTF. Here the CDR3 DNA reads TGTGCCAGCAGCCCCAGACAGGGCTATGGCTACACCTTC.

The J gene is TRBJ1-1, the V gene TRBV25-1; 8 nucleotides agree with TRBD1. CDR3 size: 13 residues. Trimming removed 4 bases from V and 5 bases from J; junction bases left unmatched: 3. Germline CDR1 and CDR2: MGHDK and SYGVNS. CDR3 residues: CASSVTGGTEAFF. The CDR3 DNA is TGTGCCAGCAGTGTAACAGGGGGGACTGAAGCTTTCTTT.

The chain carries TRBV6-1 and TRBJ2-1; 12 positions agree with TRBD2. Germline V lookup: CDR1 MNHNS, CDR2 SASEGT. CDR3 length: 15 residues. The J segment lost 8 bases and the V segment lost 2 bases, leaving 4 bases of the junction unmatched. CDR3 nucleotides: TGTGCCAGCAGTGAACTAGCGGGGGGGCCCTATGAGCAGTTCTTC. It codes for CASSELAGGPYEQFF.

The CDR3 reads CASSLRSDLPNSPLHF. The CDR3 bases are TGTGCCAGCAGCTTACGAAGCGATTTACCTAATTCACCCCTCCACTTT. This chain links TRBV7-2 with TRBJ1-6; D uncertain. Trimming pared 2 bases from V and 6 bases from J, leaving 14 bases between. The CDR3 runs to 16 residues. Germline CDR1 is SGHTA and CDR2 is FQGNSA.

The rearrangement links TRBV2 to TRBJ2-1; D is uncertain. V was cut by 5 bases and J by 5 bases, with 4 bases left in between. This CDR3 comprises 11 residues. Germline values: CDR1 SNHLY, CDR2 FYNNEI. The CDR3 is CASSPDNEQFF. DNA for the CDR3: TGTGCCAGCAGTCCAGACAATGAGCAGTTCTTC.

The chain combines TRBV5-6 with TRBJ1-2; weak D call: TRBD1 (6 bases). CDR3 length: 16 amino acids. Germline assignment: CDR1 SGHDT and CDR2 YYEEEE. V dropped 6 bases and J dropped 8 bases, with 26 bases sitting between them. The CDR3 loop reads CASTRRGEGQGYGYTF. In DNA, the CDR3 is TGTGCCAGCACCCGGAGGGGGGAGGGTCAGGGTTACGGCTACACCTTC.

The gene calls are TRBV27 and TRBJ2-3; 11 bases match TRBD2. The CDR3 covers 15 residues. V trimming: 1 base; J trimming: 6 bases; junction bases outside the gene matches: 3. In germline, CDR1 is MNHEY, CDR2 SMNVEV (reference sequence). The CDR3 bases are TGTGCCAGCAGTTTATGGGCTAGCGGGGGGGATACGCAGTATTTT. This gives the protein CASSLWASGGDTQYF.

V is TRBV6-2 or TRBV6-3 and J is TRBJ1-5, with 8 bases lining up with TRBD1. CDR3 length equals 14 residues. Germline-derived CDR1 and CDR2 are MNHEY and SVGEGT. After removal of 5 bases from V and 5 bases from J, the junction contained 5 bases not matched to a gene. The CDR3 DNA follows: TGTGCCAGCAGTCTCAGGACAGGGTATCAGCCCCAGCATTTT. It is translated as CASSLRTGYQPQHF.

This chain joins TRBV3-1 (or the pseudogene TRBV3-2) and TRBJ2-3; 7 nucleotides line up with TRBD1. Looked up from germline, CDR1 is LGHDT and CDR2 is YNNKEL (reference sequence). J gave up 6 bases and V 2 bases, and 8 bases lay outside the gene matches. This CDR3 spans 15 amino acids. Here the CDR3 DNA reads TGTGCCAGCAGCCAACAGGGGGATTCGTGGGATACGCAGTATTTT. It yields the protein CASSQQGDSWDTQYF.

The chain has TRBV9 and TRBJ2-6, with D perhaps matching TRBD2 (6 bases). V lost 0 bases, J lost 0 bases, and 7 bases lay in between. Germline CDR1 SGDLS, CDR2 YYNGEE. The CDR3 loop spans 16 amino acids. The CDR3 DNA reads TGTGCCAGCAGCGTAGGGAGGGGCTCTGGGGCCAACGTCCTGACTTTC. It encodes CASSVGRGSGANVLTF. The full variable domain, its missing parts supplied by reference TRBV9 and TRBJ2-6, is DSGVTQTPKHLITATGQRVTLRCSPRSGDLSVYWYQQSLDQGLQFLIQYYNGEERAKGNILERFSAQQFPDLHSELNLSSLELGDSALYFCASSVGRGSGANVLTFGAGSRLTVL.

The chain recombines TRBV19 with TRBJ2-7, with 9 bases that match TRBD1. V trimming: 0 bases; J trimming: 7 bases; junction bases outside the gene matches: 7. Germline V lookup: CDR1 LNHDA, CDR2 SQIVND (reference sequence). The CDR3 totals 15 residues. The CDR3 region is CASSIDGTGLREQYF. The CDR3, as DNA: TGTGCCAGTAGTATAGACGGGACAGGGTTAAGGGAGCAGTACTTC.

The gene calls are TRBV7-9 and TRBJ1-2; D is unclear. The V gene lost 0 bases and the J gene lost 5 bases, with 10 bases spanning the gap. The CDR3 is 14 amino acids. Germline V gives CDR1 SEHNR, CDR2 FQNEAQ (reference sequence). For the CDR3, the DNA is TGTGCCAGCAGCTTAGCGCGGGTGGGGTATGGCTACACCTTC. Protein sequence: CASSLARVGYGYTF. The whole variable domain, filled in from reference TRBV7-9 and TRBJ1-2, reads DTGVSQNPRHKITKRGQNVTFRCDPISEHNRLYWYRQTLGQGPEFLTYFQNEAQLEKSRLLSDRFSAERPKGSFSTLEIQRTEQGDSAMYLCASSLARVGYGYTFGSGTRLTVV.

The chain joins TRBV30 to TRBJ1-3; no clear D. The CDR3 sequence is 16 residues long. CDR1 is GTSNPN and CDR2 is SVGIG in the germline V gene (reference sequence). Trimming cost V 0 bases and J 4 bases, with 16 bases left between them. CDR3 DNA: TGTGCCTGGAGTGTAGTGGGAGGGCAGGAGGGAAACACCATATATTTT. Translation gives CAWSVVGGQEGNTIYF.

This clone was seen once. The chain is built from TRBV2 and TRBJ2-2; no clear D. This CDR3 has 13 amino acids. From germline, CDR1 is SNHLY and CDR2 FYNNEI. V gave up 3 bases and J gave up 5 bases, with 7 bases separating them. The CDR3 here is CASSDGLTGELFF. The DNA of the CDR3 is TGTGCCAGCAGTGATGGGCTTACCGGGGAGCTGTTTTTT.

This clone has a handful of counts. The chain employs TRBV5-8 and TRBJ2-5; TRBD1 agrees at 11 bases. The junction had 6 bases not matched to a gene; V was cut back by 4 bases and J by 1 base. This CDR3 contains 16 residues. Germline loops: CDR1 SGHTS, CDR2 YDEGEE. The CDR3 sequence is CASSKGDRGIQETQYF. In DNA, the CDR3 is TGTGCCAGCAGCAAAGGGGACAGGGGGATCCAAGAGACCCAGTACTTC.

The genes are TRBV10-3 and TRBJ2-1, with 9 bases lining up with TRBD1. CDR1 and CDR2 from the germline V gene are ENHRY and SYGVKD. The CDR3 covers 14 residues. V was pared by 10 bases and J by 8 bases, with 12 bases of the junction left unmatched. The CDR3 here is CATRTGAWGDEQFF. For the CDR3, the DNA is TGTGCCACCAGGACAGGGGCCTGGGGTGATGAGCAGTTCTTC.

This chain uses TRBV2 with TRBJ1-2; D is possibly TRBD1 (5 bases). Deletions cut 4 bases from V and 5 bases from J, with 8 bases between. This CDR3 comprises 12 residues. Germline loops: CDR1 SNHLY, CDR2 FYNNEI. Here the CDR3 reads CASSGQPYGYTF. CDR3 in DNA: TGTGCCAGCAGTGGACAGCCTTATGGCTACACCTTC.